The 7 T cell receptor beta chains below come from one sample, sequenced in a study of somatic mutations in cytotoxic T cells in rheumatoid arthritis. The method was immunoSEQ multiplex PCR; TCRdb's version includes in-frame clones alone and lacks a portion of them. There are 7,000 to 9,500 clones in the sample; almost 80% occur only once, and roughly 38% lies in the top ten. Input material: CD8+ T cells sorted from blood. The source of these receptors is an adult with rheumatoid arthritis.

CDR3 sequence (DNA): TGTGCCAGCAGCTTAATAGGGTATGAGCAGTTCTTC. It specifies CASSLIGYEQFF. The rearrangement joins TRBV7-8 to TRBJ2-1; unclear D gene. Trimming removed 2 bases at V and 8 bases at J, with 7 bases between. CDR1 and CDR2 (germline): SGHVS, FQNEAQ. The CDR3 is 12 amino acids.

The chain employs TRBV7-2 and TRBJ2-1, with 9 positions matching TRBD1. This CDR3 is 15 amino acids long. Germline trimming cut 5 bases from V and 8 bases from J; bases unmatched to any gene: 10. Germline assignment: CDR1 SGHTA and CDR2 FQGNSA. CDR3 sequence reads: CASSDAGTGWYEQFF. CDR3 DNA: TGTGCCAGCAGCGACGCCGGGACAGGGTGGTATGAGCAGTTCTTC.

This clone has only one observation. The chain links TRBV27 to TRBJ2-7; perhaps TRBD2 as D (5 bases). Germline CDR1 MNHEY, CDR2 SMNVEV (reference sequence). Trimming took 4 bases from V and 5 from J, leaving 15 bases between them. The CDR3 is 14 amino acids. The CDR3 reads CASSSGIFPDEQYF. The CDR3 DNA reads TGTGCCAGCAGTTCCGGGATCTTCCCGGACGAGCAGTACTTC.

This clone is categorized as medium-sized (0.01 to 0.1%). The genes are TRBV9 and TRBJ2-2; no firm D call. The CDR3 runs to 12 residues. Germline assignment: CDR1 SGDLS and CDR2 YYNGEE. Trimming left V 4 bases short and J 8 bases short, with 9 bases between. CDR3 nucleotides: TGTGCCAGCAGCTCCAAAAGAGGGGAGCTGTTTTTT. Amino acids: CASSSKRGELFF. Drawing the rest from reference TRBV9 and TRBJ2-2, the complete variable domain is DSGVTQTPKHLITATGQRVTLRCSPRSGDLSVYWYQQSLDQGLQFLIQYYNGEERAKGNILERFSAQQFPDLHSELNLSSLELGDSALYFCASSSKRGELFFGEGSRLTVL.

The rearrangement uses TRBV6-5 and TRBJ2-1, with a weak D call TRBD1 (6 bases). V shed 5 bases and J shed 6 bases, with 14 bases lying between them. Germline CDR1 is MNHEY and CDR2 is SVGAGI. The CDR3 is 14 residues long. CDR3 DNA sequence: TGTGCCAGCAGTCCGAACCCGACAGGCAATGAGCAGTTCTTC. Translating it yields CASSPNPTGNEQFF.

This sequence joins TRBV10-3 and TRBJ1-2, with 8 bases that match TRBD1. The CDR3 runs to 17 residues. Germline CDR1 and CDR2: ENHRY and SYGVKD. With 11 bases clipped from V and 3 bases from J, the junction kept 20 bases outside the gene matches. The CDR3 DNA follows: TGTGCCTCCTCCGCCGGGACAGGATTCCTACGGGACTATGGCTACACCTTC. Protein sequence: CASSAGTGFLRDYGYTF.

The chain has TRBV4-3 and TRBJ2-7, with 8 bases lining up with TRBD2. With 2 bases clipped from V and 0 bases from J, the junction kept 3 bases outside the gene matches. CDR3 size: 15 residues. The V gene's germline CDR1 is LGHNA and CDR2 YSLEER. The CDR3 spells CASSQQRGPSYEQYF. The CDR3, as DNA: TGCGCCAGCAGCCAACAGCGGGGGCCCTCCTACGAGCAGTACTTC.